This TCR beta chain was profiled in a study of blood T cells in healthy people across ages. V lost 7 bases to trimming and J lost 7 bases, with 20 bases between them. The CDR3 spans 14 residues. The germline gives CDR1 SEHNR, CDR2 FQNEAQ (reference sequence). Whenever a sample was processed, at least 6.5 million PBMCs were isolated. Total RNA was isolated from each sample in quantities of at least 6 micrograms. A second roughly 6 to 11 cycle PCR used barcoded and J-beta primers. TCRdb passed the 5' RACE reads through MiXCR, listing each CDR3 protein once. The sample contains about 1.4 million distinct CDR3 sequences, around 55% of which appear only once. As regards this clonotype: Its antigen is not identified.

Findings and limits, study-wide: The diversity estimates, figures obtained from one million T cells, were considered underestimates.

The source of this sequence is a man aged 18 to 29 in good health. The sample taken for sequencing was blood. The J gene is TRBJ2-7, the V gene TRBV7-9; D assignment may be TRBD1 or TRBD2 (6 bases each). The chain's CDR3 is CASTMTGQAGEQYF. The CDR3 DNA follows: TGTGCCAGCACCATGACAGGTCAGGCGGGGGAGCAGTACTTC.